These 25 T cell receptor beta chains originate from one sample sequenced in a study of T cell changes during pregnancy in multiple sclerosis. Profiled with immunoSEQ multiplex PCR; TCRdb holds only in-frame clones, not every one. The sample yields more than 40,000 clones, 94% seen once. Sequenced material: CD4+ T cells from peripheral blood mononuclear cells, taken in the second trimester of pregnancy. Receptors originate from a female donor with multiple sclerosis, enrolled in a pregnancy study.

The V and J genes are TRBV7-9 and TRBJ1-2; perhaps TRBD1 as D (5 bases). V lost 5 bases to trimming and J lost 3 bases, with 13 bases between them. Per the germline V gene, CDR1 is SEHNR and CDR2 is FQNEAQ (reference sequence). The length of the CDR3 is 14 residues. This chain's CDR3 is CASSPPTDYYGYTF. In DNA, the CDR3 is TGTGCCAGCAGCCCACCGACAGACTACTATGGCTACACCTTC.

This chain connects TRBV7-2 to TRBJ2-5; the D is unclear. The V end was cut by 3 bases, the J end by 5 bases, with 16 bases between. The length of the CDR3 is 15 residues. Germline V lookup: CDR1 SGHTA, CDR2 FQGNSA. CDR3 in amino acids: CASSLSPVSPETQYF. In DNA form, the CDR3 reads TGTGCCAGCAGCTTGTCGCCGGTGAGCCCCGAGACCCAGTACTTC.

Here the CDR3 reads CASSFGTGRRNYEQYF. In DNA form, the CDR3 reads TGTGCCAGCAGCTTTGGGACAGGGAGGAGGAACTACGAGCAGTACTTC. The chain is built from TRBV5-4 and TRBJ2-7, with 9 bases that match TRBD1. The V gene's germline CDR1 is SGHNT and CDR2 YYREEE (reference sequence). The CDR3 runs 16 residues. Trimming took 2 bases from V and 3 from J; bases not matched to a gene: 9.

V and J are TRBV12-2 and TRBJ2-6; the DNA was not used to check the table's D call, TRBD1. TRBV12-2 is a known pseudogene. This CDR3 region has 18 residues. Here the CDR3 reads CASRLVDRDGSGANVLTF. The CDR3 DNA follows: TGTGCAAGTCGCTTAGTTGACAGGGATGGGTCTGGGGCCAACGTCCTGACTTTC.

The chain is built from TRBV19 and TRBJ1-2; TRBD1 might be the D (6 bases). The V gene lost 7 bases and the J gene lost 7 bases, with 16 bases spanning the gap. In germline, CDR1 is LNHDA, CDR2 SQIVND (reference sequence). There are 13 residues in the CDR3. The CDR3 bases are TGTGCCAGTAAATTGGGGGCGCTCCGTGGCTACACCTTC. This sequence encodes CASKLGALRGYTF.

This rearrangement joins TRBV29-1 to TRBJ2-1, with 7 nucleotides matching TRBD1. Looked up from germline, CDR1 is SQVTM and CDR2 is ANQGSEA. Trimming removed 4 bases from V and 11 bases from J; junction bases left unmatched: 11. This CDR3 spans 13 amino acids. This chain's CDR3 is CSVVKGQSTKQFF. CDR3 nucleotides: TGCAGCGTTGTAAAGGGACAGTCGACTAAGCAGTTCTTC.

V is TRBV14 and J is TRBJ2-3; TRBD2 might be the D (6 bases). This CDR3 is built from 16 residues. V was clipped by 3 bases and J by 0 bases, with 13 bases between them. CDR1 is SGHDN, CDR2 FVKESK, per germline. CDR3 in amino acids: CASSHGASVSTDTQYF. DNA for the CDR3: TGTGCCAGCAGCCATGGGGCTAGCGTTAGCACAGATACGCAGTATTTT. Variable domain in full (rest from reference TRBV14 and TRBJ2-3): EAGVTQFPSHSVIEKGQTVTLRCDPISGHDNLYWYRRVMGKEIKFLLHFVKESKQDESGMPNNRFLAERTGGTYSTLKVQPAELEDSGVYFCASSHGASVSTDTQYFGPGTRLTVL.

The chain uses TRBV6-4 and TRBJ2-1, with 12 positions matching TRBD2. The V and J ends lost 4 bases and 0 bases, in that order; junction bases with no gene match: 10. CDR1 MRHNA and CDR2 SNTAGT come from the germline V gene. CDR3 size: 19 residues. In nucleotides, the CDR3 is TGTGCCAGCAGTGTTCGGAGACTAGCGGGGGTGAGCTCCTACAATGAGCAGTTCTTC. This translates into CASSVRRLAGVSSYNEQFF.

The CDR3: CALGQEGDQPQHF. CDR3 sequence (DNA): TGTGCCCTGGGACAGGAGGGTGATCAGCCCCAGCATTTT. V usage is TRBV30 and J usage is TRBJ1-5; TRBD1 agrees at 8 bases. The J segment lost 5 bases and the V segment lost 8 bases, leaving 8 bases of the junction unmatched. CDR3 length: 13 amino acids. The V gene's germline CDR1 is GTSNPN and CDR2 SVGIG (reference sequence).

This sequence joins TRBV4-2 and TRBJ2-7, with a weak D call TRBD2 (8 bases). CDR3 length: 18 amino acids. Trimming cost V 4 bases and J 6 bases, with 28 bases left between them. Germline CDR1 reads LGHNA; CDR2 reads YNFKEQ. The CDR3 here is CASSPGQPSGLGRSEQYF. CDR3 DNA: TGTGCCAGCAGCCCGGGACAGCCGTCGGGACTAGGGCGGTCCGAGCAGTACTTC.

The CDR3 coding sequence is TGTGCCAGCAGCATAGGGGGGGGTTTTCGGAATGAGCAGTTCTTC. It encodes CASSIGGGFRNEQFF. V gene TRBV9 combines with J gene TRBJ2-1, with D maybe TRBD2 (7 bases). Germline assignment: CDR1 SGDLS and CDR2 YYNGEE. V lost 4 bases and J lost 7, with 18 bases in between. The CDR3 extends over 15 amino acids.

The chain links TRBV30 to TRBJ2-1; 14 nucleotides line up with TRBD2. From germline, CDR1 is GTSNPN and CDR2 SVGIG (reference sequence). This CDR3 has 17 residues. Trimming cost V 5 bases and J 5 bases; bases outside gene matches: 11. The CDR3 protein is CAWGTSGGHTYNNEQFF. CDR3 nucleotide sequence: TGTGCCTGGGGGACTAGCGGGGGTCACACCTATAACAATGAGCAGTTCTTC.

The rearrangement uses TRBV7-2 and TRBJ1-6; D unresolved. This CDR3 is built from 13 residues. Germline values: CDR1 SGHTA, CDR2 FQGNSA. V lost 5 bases and J 8 bases, leaving 10 bases between the germline ends. The CDR3 nucleotides read TGTGCCAGCAGCCGCGGTCCAGATTCACCCCTCCACTTT. Its protein is CASSRGPDSPLHF.

This chain uses TRBV4-3 with TRBJ1-6; D is possibly TRBD1 (5 bases). Per the germline V gene, CDR1 is LGHNA and CDR2 is YSLEER. CDR3 length: 16 residues. Trimming took off 0 bases at V and 9 bases at J, with 15 bases between the two ends. CDR3 bases: TGCGCCAGCAGCCAAGATCCAGGCAGGAGGGGTTCACCCCTCCACTTT. Residues: CASSQDPGRRGSPLHF.

DNA of the CDR3: TGTGCCAGCAGCGTCCGCGGATTAGACAGAAGCACAGATACGCAGTATTTT. Translating gives CASSVRGLDRSTDTQYF. The chain has TRBV9 and TRBJ2-3; D is possibly TRBD1 (5 bases). Germline values: CDR1 SGDLS, CDR2 YYNGEE. V lost 2 bases and J 0 bases, leaving 16 bases between the germline ends. This CDR3 region has 17 residues.

The CDR3 nucleotides are TGTGCCAGCAGCGAAAACACCGGACAGTCAAACTATGGCTACACCTTC. It translates to CASSENTGQSNYGYTF. The gene calls are TRBV9 and TRBJ1-2, with a possible D match to TRBD1 (6 bases). Germline assignment: CDR1 SGDLS and CDR2 YYNGEE. The CDR3 contains 16 residues. With 3 bases removed from V and 2 bases from J, the gap between germline ends came to 17 bases. Combining the CDR3 with reference TRBV9 and TRBJ1-2 gives the whole variable domain DSGVTQTPKHLITATGQRVTLRCSPRSGDLSVYWYQQSLDQGLQFLIQYYNGEERAKGNILERFSAQQFPDLHSELNLSSLELGDSALYFCASSENTGQSNYGYTFGSGTRLTVV.

V and J are TRBV4-3 and TRBJ2-7; tentatively, D is TRBD1 (5 bases). The CDR3 spans 14 residues. CDR1 and CDR2 (germline): LGHNA, YSLEER. The V end was cut by 5 bases, the J end by 0 bases, with 11 bases between. The CDR3 is CASSYLRGSYEQYF. CDR3 sequence (DNA): TGCGCCAGCAGCTATTTAAGGGGCTCCTACGAGCAGTACTTC.

V and J are TRBV9 and TRBJ2-1; D not resolved. CDR1 is SGDLS, CDR2 YYNGEE, per germline. V was shortened by 0 bases and J by 2 bases, with 9 bases between the two germline ends. The CDR3 extends over 15 amino acids. CDR3 nucleotides: TGTGCCAGCAGCGTAGTTGCTAACCCCTACAATGAGCAGTTCTTC. Residues: CASSVVANPYNEQFF.

CDR3 coding DNA: TGTGCCAGCAGCTTAGCCAGGGAAGAGACCCAGTACTTC. The encoded protein is CASSLAREETQYF. The V and J genes are TRBV7-2 and TRBJ2-5, with TRBD1 as a possible D gene (5 bases). CDR1 SGHTA and CDR2 FQGNSA come from the germline V gene. This CDR3 is built from 13 residues. V was clipped by 0 bases and J by 3 bases, with 5 bases between them.

This chain joins TRBV9 and TRBJ1-2; 8 nucleotides match TRBD1. J gave up 4 bases and V 4 bases, and 6 bases lay outside the gene matches. This CDR3 spans 14 amino acids. Germline CDR1 is SGDLS and CDR2 is YYNGEE. The CDR3 region is CASSSGQGGYGYTF. The CDR3 DNA sequence: TGTGCCAGCAGCTCAGGACAGGGCGGCTATGGCTACACCTTC.

The chain combines TRBV27 with TRBJ1-1, with 9 bases that match TRBD1. Germline assignment: CDR1 MNHEY and CDR2 SMNVEV (reference sequence). V lost 5 bases and J lost 1; bases outside the gene matches: 8. The CDR3 consists of 16 residues. In DNA, the CDR3 is TGTGCCAGCAGTCCGGGACAGGGCGGGAAGAACACTGAAGCTTTCTTT. It translates to CASSPGQGGKNTEAFF.

The chain couples TRBV5-1 to TRBJ1-4; D is ambiguous. The germline CDR1 and CDR2 sequences are SGHRS and YFSETQ. The germline V and J ends were trimmed by 1 base and 6 bases, with 7 bases remaining between them. The CDR3 is 13 amino acids. CDR3 in amino acids: CASSLSTDEKLFF. The CDR3 region has the DNA TGCGCCAGCAGCTTGAGTACAGATGAAAAACTGTTTTTT.

This clone showed up just once. The rearrangement joins TRBV15 to TRBJ2-1; TRBD1 is a possible D gene (6 bases). The V gene's germline CDR1 is LNHNV and CDR2 YYDKDF (reference sequence). Trimming cost V 1 base and J 5 bases, with 18 bases left between them. This CDR3 spans 17 amino acids. The CDR3 DNA reads as TGTGCCACCAGCAGAGTCTTGGATAGGACAGACGACAATGAGCAGTTCTTC. This sequence encodes CATSRVLDRTDDNEQFF.

The chain has TRBV19 and TRBJ1-4, with 7 bases fitting TRBD1. The CDR3 is made up of 14 amino acids. V dropped 6 bases and J dropped 2; count of bases not matched to a gene: 3. Germline CDR1 reads LNHDA; CDR2 reads SQIVND (reference sequence). The CDR3: CASSEGATNEKLFF. For the CDR3, the DNA is TGTGCCAGTAGCGAGGGGGCCACTAATGAAAAACTGTTTTTT.

The gene calls are TRBV10-3 and TRBJ1-4, with 7 positions matching TRBD1. Germline V CDR1 and CDR2: ENHRY, SYGVKD. The length of the CDR3 is 15 residues. The ends lost 0 bases at V and 8 bases at J; junction bases unmatched: 6. The CDR3: CAISESGTVGEKLFF. CDR3 in DNA: TGTGCCATCAGTGAGTCGGGGACAGTTGGCGAAAAACTGTTTTTT.